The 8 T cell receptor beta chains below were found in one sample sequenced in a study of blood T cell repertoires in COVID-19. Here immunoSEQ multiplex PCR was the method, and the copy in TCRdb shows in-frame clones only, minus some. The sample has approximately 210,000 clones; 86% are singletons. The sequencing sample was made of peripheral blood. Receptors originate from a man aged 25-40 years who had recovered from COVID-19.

The CDR3 sequence is CASRERTGTQYF. DNA of the CDR3: TGTGCCAGCAGAGAACGTACAGGGACCCAGTACTTC. V and J are TRBV27 and TRBJ2-5; D is perhaps TRBD1 (5 bases). The CDR3 has 12 residues. V lost 6 bases to trimming and J lost 7 bases, with 12 bases between them. Germline CDR1 is MNHEY and CDR2 is SMNVEV (reference sequence).

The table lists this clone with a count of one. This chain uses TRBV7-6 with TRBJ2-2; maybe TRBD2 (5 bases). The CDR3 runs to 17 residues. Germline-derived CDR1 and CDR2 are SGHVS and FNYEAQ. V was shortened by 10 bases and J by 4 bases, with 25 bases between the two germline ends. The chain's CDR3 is CATLEGIPGISTGELFF. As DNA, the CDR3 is TGTGCCACATTAGAGGGTATCCCCGGGATCTCCACCGGGGAGCTGTTTTTT.

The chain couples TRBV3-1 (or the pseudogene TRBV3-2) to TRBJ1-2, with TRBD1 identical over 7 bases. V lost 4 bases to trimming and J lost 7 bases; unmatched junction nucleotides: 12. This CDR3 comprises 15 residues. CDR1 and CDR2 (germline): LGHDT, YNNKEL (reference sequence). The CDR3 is CASSRPDRVKSGYTF. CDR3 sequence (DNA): TGTGCCAGCAGCCGTCCAGACAGGGTTAAATCTGGCTACACCTTC.

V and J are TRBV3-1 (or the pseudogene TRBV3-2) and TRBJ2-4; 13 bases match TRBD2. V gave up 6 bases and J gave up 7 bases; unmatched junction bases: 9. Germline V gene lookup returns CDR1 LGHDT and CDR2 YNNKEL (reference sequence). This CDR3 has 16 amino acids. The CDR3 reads CASSTGTSGARNIQYF. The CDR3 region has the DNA TGTGCCAGCAGTACAGGGACTAGCGGGGCGAGGAACATTCAGTACTTC.

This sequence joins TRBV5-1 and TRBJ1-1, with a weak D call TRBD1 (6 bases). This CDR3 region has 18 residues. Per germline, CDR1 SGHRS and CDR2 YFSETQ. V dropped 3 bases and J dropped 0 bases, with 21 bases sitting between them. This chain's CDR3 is CASSWGLGRGPMNTEAFF. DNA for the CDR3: TGCGCCAGCAGCTGGGGGCTAGGACGCGGACCTATGAACACTGAAGCTTTCTTT.

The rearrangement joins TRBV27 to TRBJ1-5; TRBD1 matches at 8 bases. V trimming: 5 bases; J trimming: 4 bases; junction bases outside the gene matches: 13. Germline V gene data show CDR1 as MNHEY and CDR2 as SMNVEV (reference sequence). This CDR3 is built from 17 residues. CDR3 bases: TGTGCCAGCAGTCTGAACCCCCAGGGGGCTGGAAATCAGCCCCAGCATTTT. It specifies CASSLNPQGAGNQPQHF.

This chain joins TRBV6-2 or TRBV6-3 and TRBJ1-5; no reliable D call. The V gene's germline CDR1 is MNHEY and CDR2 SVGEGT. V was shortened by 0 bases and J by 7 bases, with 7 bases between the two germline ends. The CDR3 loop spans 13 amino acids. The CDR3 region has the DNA TGTGCCAGCAGTTACTCGAACCGGCAGCCCCAGCATTTT. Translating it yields CASSYSNRQPQHF.

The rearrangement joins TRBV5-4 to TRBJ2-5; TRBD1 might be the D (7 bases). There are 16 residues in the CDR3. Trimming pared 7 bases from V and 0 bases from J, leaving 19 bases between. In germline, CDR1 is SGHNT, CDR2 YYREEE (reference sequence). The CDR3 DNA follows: TGTGCCAGCTGGAAGGGGGCTAGCGAATACCAAGAGACCCAGTACTTC. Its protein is CASWKGASEYQETQYF.